Below, 32 T cell receptor beta chains from the same sample are listed, as sequenced in a study of T cell changes during pregnancy in multiple sclerosis (dated by TCRdb to the late 2010s). The library came from the immunoSEQ multiplex PCR assay. The clones in this table, taken by TCRdb from immuneACCESS, are in-frame only. Not every clone is retained; where verified, under half of the shortfall comes from an unresolved V gene, and the cause of the rest is unknown. Here the sample has tens of thousands of clones; approximately 91% occur a single time. The ten largest clones take up over 3% of the sample. Sequencing used peripheral blood, obtained before pregnancy. These receptors originate from a female donor with multiple sclerosis, enrolled in a pregnancy study.

V usage is TRBV25-1 and J usage is TRBJ1-2; D is unclear. Germline values: CDR1 MGHDK, CDR2 SYGVNS. V lost 3 bases and J lost 0, with 11 bases in between. The CDR3 contains 15 residues. Here the CDR3 reads CASSDWRASNYGYTF. CDR3 in DNA: TGTGCCAGCAGTGATTGGAGGGCCTCTAACTATGGCTACACCTTC.

This clone was counted once. The CDR3 spells CASRFSGVAVYEQYF. As DNA, the CDR3 is TGTGCCAGCAGATTTAGCGGGGTGGCGGTCTACGAGCAGTACTTC. The V and J genes are TRBV11-2 and TRBJ2-7; 8 bases match TRBD2. The CDR3 sequence is 15 residues long. With V trimmed by 6 bases and J by 3 bases, 10 bases remained unmatched. CDR1 SGHAT and CDR2 FQNNGV come from the germline V gene.

The V and J genes are TRBV5-1 and TRBJ2-5; 8 positions match TRBD2. Per germline, CDR1 SGHRS and CDR2 YFSETQ. The CDR3 is 16 residues long. V was clipped by 4 bases and J by 5 bases; unmatched bases: 13. The CDR3 reads CASSRLRAGERETQYF. The CDR3 DNA sequence: TGCGCCAGCAGCCGTTTAAGAGCGGGGGAAAGGGAGACCCAGTACTTC.

The sample holds a few counts of this clone. V is TRBV19 and J is TRBJ1-5; 7 nucleotides match TRBD1. Germline V gene lookup returns CDR1 LNHDA and CDR2 SQIVND (reference sequence). V was pared by 10 bases and J by 3 bases, with 6 bases of the junction left unmatched. This CDR3 is 13 amino acids long. The CDR3 is CATRGQNNQPQHF. The CDR3 nucleotides read TGTGCCACCAGGGGACAGAACAATCAGCCCCAGCATTTT.

This chain links TRBV11-2 with TRBJ2-1, with no clear D. Per the germline V gene, CDR1 is SGHAT and CDR2 is FQNNGV. The CDR3 sequence is 13 residues long. Trimming removed 5 bases from V and 3 bases from J, with 8 bases in between. The chain's CDR3 is CASSPRSYNEQFF. In DNA form, the CDR3 reads TGTGCCAGCAGCCCGAGAAGCTACAATGAGCAGTTCTTC.

V gene TRBV2 combines with J gene TRBJ1-5; D not certain. V was cut by 6 bases and J by 1 base, with 10 bases left in between. The CDR3 is 14 residues long. CDR1 is SNHLY and CDR2 is FYNNEI in the germline V gene. CDR3 residues: CASSDDISNQPQHF. In nucleotides, the CDR3 is TGTGCCAGCAGCGACGACATCAGCAATCAGCCCCAGCATTTT. Drawing the rest from reference TRBV2 and TRBJ1-5, the complete variable domain is EPEVTQTPSHQVTQMGQEVILRCVPISNHLYFYWYRQILGQKVEFLVSFYNNEISEKSEIFDDQFSVERPDGSNFTLKIRSTKLEDSAMYFCASSDDISNQPQHFGDGTRLSIL.

This sequence joins TRBV6-5 and TRBJ1-2; D is ambiguous. Germline CDR1 MNHEY, CDR2 SVGAGI. V was shortened by 0 bases and J by 7 bases, with 9 bases between the two germline ends. The CDR3 is 13 residues long. The CDR3 reads CASSYSVRFGYTF. The CDR3 bases are TGTGCCAGCAGTTACTCGGTCAGGTTTGGCTACACCTTC.

The chain couples TRBV30 to TRBJ2-1; tentatively, D is TRBD2 (5 bases). Deletions cut 4 bases from V and 1 base from J, with 17 bases between. The CDR3 has 16 residues. Germline V gives CDR1 GTSNPN, CDR2 SVGIG (reference sequence). The CDR3 loop reads CAWTRGPQPSYNEQFF. The CDR3 region has the DNA TGTGCCTGGACCCGGGGTCCCCAACCATCCTACAATGAGCAGTTCTTC.

Only a few counts were recorded for this clone. The rearrangement uses TRBV5-1 and TRBJ1-2; unclear D gene. V shed 4 bases and J shed 5 bases, with 15 bases lying between them. The germline V gene has CDR1 SGHRS and CDR2 YFSETQ. This CDR3 comprises 14 residues. In nucleotides, the CDR3 is TGCGCCAGCAGCCCGTCCTTCCAAGCGTATGGCTACACCTTC. Residues: CASSPSFQAYGYTF.

The V gene is TRBV7-2, the J gene TRBJ2-5, with a possible D match to TRBD1 (6 bases). This CDR3 contains 14 residues. CDR1 and CDR2 from the germline V gene are SGHTA and FQGNSA. With 6 bases removed from V and 1 base from J, the gap between germline ends came to 12 bases. The CDR3 DNA is TGTGCCAGCAGGACAGGACAGCCCCAAGAGACCCAGTACTTC. It translates to CASRTGQPQETQYF.

In its sample, this clone was seen once. V is TRBV5-4 and J is TRBJ2-3; TRBD2 aligns across 8 bases. Germline V CDR1 and CDR2: SGHNT, YYREEE (reference sequence). The CDR3 is made up of 16 amino acids. Trimming cost V 0 bases and J 6 bases; bases outside gene matches: 9. As DNA, the CDR3 is TGTGCCAGCAGCTTGGTCCTTGAGCGGGGGACCGATACGCAGTATTTT. Protein product: CASSLVLERGTDTQYF.

This clone was counted between two and nine times. This chain links TRBV7-9 with TRBJ1-4; the D gene is possibly TRBD1 (5 bases). In germline, CDR1 is SEHNR, CDR2 FQNEAQ (reference sequence). CDR3 length equals 17 residues. Trimming took off 2 bases at V and 2 bases at J, with 15 bases between the two ends. CDR3: CASSLFGSAGTNEKLFF. The CDR3 nucleotides read TGTGCCAGCAGCTTATTCGGGTCGGCAGGGACTAATGAAAAACTGTTTTTT.

A single count supports this clone. The rearrangement joins TRBV2 to TRBJ2-1; no clear D. The CDR3 runs to 13 residues. The germline V and J ends were trimmed by 8 bases and 0 bases, with 8 bases remaining between them. Germline CDR1 and CDR2: SNHLY and FYNNEI. CDR3 loop: CASVLSSYNEQFF. The CDR3 region has the DNA TGTGCCAGCGTGCTGAGCTCCTACAATGAGCAGTTCTTC.

The chain recombines TRBV9 with TRBJ1-2, with unresolved D. Germline V gene sequence: CDR1 SGDLS, CDR2 YYNGEE. Trimming removed 1 base at V and 6 bases at J, with 16 bases between. The CDR3 runs to 15 residues. The CDR3 sequence: CASSVMRGMRDGYTF. The CDR3 coding sequence is TGTGCCAGCAGCGTAATGCGGGGAATGAGGGATGGCTACACCTTC.

The genes are TRBV28 and TRBJ2-7; TRBD2 is a possible D gene (7 bases). Trimming pared 6 bases from V and 5 bases from J, leaving 14 bases between. The CDR3 is made up of 13 amino acids. Germline CDR1 MDHEN, CDR2 SYDVKM. The CDR3 nucleotides read TGTGCCAGCAGCGGTGGGGGGGCCGACGAGCAGTACTTC. It yields the protein CASSGGGADEQYF.

The gene calls are TRBV2 and TRBJ2-3, with D perhaps matching TRBD1 (5 bases). The CDR3 totals 13 residues. The V gene lost 9 bases and the J gene lost 3 bases, with 13 bases spanning the gap. In germline, CDR1 is SNHLY, CDR2 FYNNEI. This chain's CDR3 is CARQGIGTDTQYF. CDR3 sequence (DNA): TGTGCCAGGCAGGGTATAGGGACAGATACGCAGTATTTT.

V gene TRBV7-2 combines with J gene TRBJ1-1; 8 bases map to TRBD1. With 3 bases clipped from V and 6 bases from J, the junction kept 9 bases outside the gene matches. CDR1 and CDR2 (germline): SGHTA, FQGNSA. This CDR3 is 15 amino acids long. Written as DNA, the CDR3 is TGTGCCAGCAGCTTTTTCCAGGGGGCAGGCGCTGAAGCTTTCTTT. Translation: CASSFFQGAGAEAFF.

The chain uses TRBV5-1 and TRBJ1-1; a weak D match, TRBD1 (6 bases). Looked up from germline, CDR1 is SGHRS and CDR2 is YFSETQ. V was trimmed by 5 bases and J by 0 bases, leaving 11 bases between them. The CDR3 has 14 residues. CDR3 bases: TGCGCCAGCAGTTTGTGGGACATGAACACTGAAGCTTTCTTT. This codes for CASSLWDMNTEAFF.

The chain combines TRBV5-1 with TRBJ2-5; possible D gene TRBD2, 5 bases. There are 13 residues in the CDR3. Germline CDR1 and CDR2: SGHRS and YFSETQ. The V and J ends lost 4 bases and 1 base respectively, with 8 bases between them. The CDR3 coding sequence is TGCGCCAGCAGCGGCGGAGGCCAAGAGACCCAGTACTTC. It encodes CASSGGGQETQYF.

This clone was counted only a few times. This rearrangement joins TRBV2 to TRBJ1-1; D gene uncertain. The CDR3 contains 13 residues. V lost 3 bases, J lost 5 bases, and 10 bases lay in between. CDR1 is SNHLY and CDR2 is FYNNEI in the germline V gene. CDR3 residues: CASSEEAPTEAFF. In nucleotides, the CDR3 is TGTGCCAGCAGTGAGGAGGCCCCAACTGAAGCTTTCTTT. The full variable domain, in which reference TRBV2 and TRBJ1-1 provide the parts outside the CDR3, is EPEVTQTPSHQVTQMGQEVILRCVPISNHLYFYWYRQILGQKVEFLVSFYNNEISEKSEIFDDQFSVERPDGSNFTLKIRSTKLEDSAMYFCASSEEAPTEAFFGQGTRLTVV.

The chain combines TRBV7-8 with TRBJ2-4; perhaps TRBD1 as D (6 bases). From germline, CDR1 is SGHVS and CDR2 FQNEAQ. The CDR3 is 16 residues long. V gave up 4 bases and J gave up 0 bases, with 13 bases separating them. The CDR3 DNA is TGTGCCAGCAGCTCTACAGGGCCACTAGCCAAAAACATTCAGTACTTC. As protein: CASSSTGPLAKNIQYF.

This clone showed up just a few times. V usage is TRBV7-8 and J usage is TRBJ2-7; D not certain. In germline, CDR1 is SGHVS, CDR2 FQNEAQ. Deletions cut 1 base from V and 0 bases from J, with 7 bases between. This CDR3 spans 14 amino acids. DNA of the CDR3: TGTGCCAGCAGCTTAGGTCAGGTCTCCTACGAGCAGTACTTC. Its translation is CASSLGQVSYEQYF.

The gene calls are TRBV5-5 and TRBJ1-4; TRBD1 aligns across 7 bases. The ends lost 2 bases at V and 3 bases at J; junction bases unmatched: 13. The CDR3 contains 18 residues. Germline V gene lookup returns CDR1 SGHKS and CDR2 YYEKEE (reference sequence). CDR3 residues: CASSFLRGLSVSNEKLFF. DNA of the CDR3: TGTGCCAGCAGCTTTTTAAGGGGGCTAAGTGTGTCTAATGAAAAACTGTTTTTT.

The rearrangement uses TRBV13 and TRBJ2-5; weak D call: TRBD2 (5 bases). Trimming removed 1 base at V and 7 bases at J, with 10 bases between. Per germline, CDR1 PRHDT and CDR2 FYEKMQ (reference sequence). The CDR3 loop spans 13 amino acids. The chain's CDR3 is CASSLAGAGTQYF. The CDR3 DNA reads as TGTGCCAGCAGCTTAGCGGGTGCGGGGACCCAGTACTTC.

The chain employs TRBV5-6 and TRBJ1-5; TRBD1 is a possible D gene (6 bases). This CDR3 contains 14 residues. Germline assignment: CDR1 SGHDT and CDR2 YYEEEE. V lost 0 bases and J lost 5, with 9 bases in between. The CDR3 bases are TGTGCCAGCAGCTTGGTCGGGGGGCATCAGCCCCAGCATTTT. This translates into CASSLVGGHQPQHF.

The chain uses TRBV30 and TRBJ1-5, with a tentative D call TRBD1 (5 bases). Germline CDR1 is GTSNPN and CDR2 is SVGIG (reference sequence). Trimming pared 0 bases from V and 0 bases from J, leaving 12 bases between. This CDR3 contains 16 residues. The CDR3: CAWSVRAGFSNQPQHF. Here the CDR3 DNA reads TGTGCCTGGAGTGTAAGGGCAGGGTTTAGCAATCAGCCCCAGCATTTT.

To note about this clone: A junction boundary mismatches the germline segment, possibly from a read error. This chain uses TRBV7-8 with TRBJ2-7; D ambiguous. Germline V gene lookup returns CDR1 SGHVS and CDR2 FQNEAQ. The CDR3 length is 11 residues. The CDR3 spells CANSFVDEQYF. DNA for the CDR3: TGTGCCAACAGCTTTGTAGACGAGCAGTACTTC.

The rearrangement links TRBV19 to TRBJ2-1; D ambiguous. This CDR3 region has 14 residues. Deletions cut 1 base from V and 6 bases from J, with 10 bases between. Germline CDR1 is LNHDA and CDR2 is SQIVND (reference sequence). The CDR3 protein is CASSIVPTGNEQFF. The CDR3 bases are TGTGCCAGTAGTATAGTCCCGACTGGCAATGAGCAGTTCTTC.

V and J are TRBV2 and TRBJ2-1; no clear D. The CDR3 consists of 10 residues. Germline loops: CDR1 SNHLY, CDR2 FYNNEI. V lost 5 bases and J 10 bases, leaving 6 bases between the germline ends. The CDR3 loop reads CASSQTEQFF. For the CDR3, the DNA is TGTGCCAGCAGTCAGACAGAGCAGTTCTTC.

This chain uses TRBV7-2 with TRBJ1-2; possibly TRBD1 for D (5 bases). V lost 5 bases and J lost 4, with 14 bases in between. This CDR3 contains 14 residues. Per germline, CDR1 SGHTA and CDR2 FQGNSA. The CDR3 DNA is TGTGCCAGCAGCCCCCTCGGACAAGTCTATGGCTACACCTTC. Residues: CASSPLGQVYGYTF.

This clone was found a few times. V usage is TRBV7-6 and J usage is TRBJ1-3, with no clear D. Trimming pared 4 bases from V and 9 bases from J, leaving 7 bases between. The CDR3 spans 11 residues. CDR1 SGHVS and CDR2 FNYEAQ come from the germline V gene. For the CDR3, the DNA is TGTGCCAGCAGCTCCGTCGGCACCATATATTTT. Its translation is CASSSVGTIYF.

The chain has TRBV27 and TRBJ2-2; D is unclear. This CDR3 is built from 15 residues. Germline assignment: CDR1 MNHEY and CDR2 SMNVEV (reference sequence). The ends were cut back, 6 bases at V and 3 bases at J, with 14 bases in the middle. CDR3 coding DNA: TGTGCCAGCAGGAGAATGCGCGTGTACACCGGGGAGCTGTTTTTT. Translation gives CASRRMRVYTGELFF.